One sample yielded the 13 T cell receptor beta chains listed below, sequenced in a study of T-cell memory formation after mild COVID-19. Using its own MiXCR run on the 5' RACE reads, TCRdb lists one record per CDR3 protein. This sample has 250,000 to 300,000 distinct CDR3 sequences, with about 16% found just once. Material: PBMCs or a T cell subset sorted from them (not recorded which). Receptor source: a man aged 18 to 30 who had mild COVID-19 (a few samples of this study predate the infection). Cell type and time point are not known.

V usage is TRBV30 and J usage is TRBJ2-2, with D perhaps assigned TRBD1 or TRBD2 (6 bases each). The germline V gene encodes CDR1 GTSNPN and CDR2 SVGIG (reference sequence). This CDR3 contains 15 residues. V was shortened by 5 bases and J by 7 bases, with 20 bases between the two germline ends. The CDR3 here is CAWGKGGSVVGELFF. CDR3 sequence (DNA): TGTGCCTGGGGGAAGGGGGGTAGCGTGGTCGGGGAGCTGTTTTTT.

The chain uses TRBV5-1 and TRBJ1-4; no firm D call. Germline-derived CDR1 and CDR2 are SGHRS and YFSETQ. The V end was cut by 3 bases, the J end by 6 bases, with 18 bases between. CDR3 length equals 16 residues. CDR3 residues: CASSSGGGWLDEKLFF. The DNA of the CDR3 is TGCGCCAGCAGCTCCGGCGGTGGCTGGCTCGATGAAAAACTGTTTTTT.

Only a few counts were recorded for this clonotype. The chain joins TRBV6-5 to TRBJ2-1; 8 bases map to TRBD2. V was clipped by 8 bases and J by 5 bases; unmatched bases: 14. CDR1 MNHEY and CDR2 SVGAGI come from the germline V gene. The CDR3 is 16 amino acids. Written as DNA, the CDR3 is TGTGCCAGCCTTCCCAACAATCGGCGGGGGGACAATGAGCAGTTCTTC. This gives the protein CASLPNNRRGDNEQFF.

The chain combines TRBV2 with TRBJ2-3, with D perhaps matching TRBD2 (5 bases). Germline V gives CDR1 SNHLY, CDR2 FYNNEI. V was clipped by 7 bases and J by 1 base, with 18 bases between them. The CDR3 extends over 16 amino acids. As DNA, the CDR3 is TGTGCCAGCAAGTGGGGAGCGGTCCAAGGCACAGATACGCAGTATTTT. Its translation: CASKWGAVQGTDTQYF.

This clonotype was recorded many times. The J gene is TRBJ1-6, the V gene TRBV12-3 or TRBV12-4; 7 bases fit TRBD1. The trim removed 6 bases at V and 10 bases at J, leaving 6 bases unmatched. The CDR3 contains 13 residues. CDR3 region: CASSDRANSPLHF. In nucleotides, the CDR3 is TGTGCCAGCAGCGACAGGGCGAACTCACCCCTCCACTTT.

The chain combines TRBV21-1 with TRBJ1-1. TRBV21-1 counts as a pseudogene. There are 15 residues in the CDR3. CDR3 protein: CASSKYHEGRTEAFF. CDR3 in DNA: TGTGCCAGCAGCAAATATCACGAGGGGAGGACTGAAGCTTTCTTT.

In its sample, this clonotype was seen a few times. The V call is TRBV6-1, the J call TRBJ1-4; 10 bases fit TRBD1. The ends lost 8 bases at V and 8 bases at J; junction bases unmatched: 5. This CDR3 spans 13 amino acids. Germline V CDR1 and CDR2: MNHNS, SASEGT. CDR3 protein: CASRGQGKEKLFF. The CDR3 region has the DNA TGTGCCAGCCGGGGACAGGGGAAGGAAAAACTGTTTTTT.

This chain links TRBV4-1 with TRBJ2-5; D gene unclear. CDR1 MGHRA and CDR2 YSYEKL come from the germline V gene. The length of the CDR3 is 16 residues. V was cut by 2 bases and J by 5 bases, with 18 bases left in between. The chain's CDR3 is CASSQPYKGSRETQYF. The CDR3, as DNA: TGCGCCAGCAGCCAACCCTACAAAGGGTCTCGGGAGACCCAGTACTTC.

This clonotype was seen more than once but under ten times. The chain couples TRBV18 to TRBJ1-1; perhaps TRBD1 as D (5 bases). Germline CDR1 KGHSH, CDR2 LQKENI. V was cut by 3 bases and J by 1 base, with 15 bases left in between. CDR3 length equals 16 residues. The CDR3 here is CASSPSGTGRNTEAFF. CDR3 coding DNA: TGTGCCAGCTCACCCTCCGGGACGGGAAGGAACACTGAAGCTTTCTTT.

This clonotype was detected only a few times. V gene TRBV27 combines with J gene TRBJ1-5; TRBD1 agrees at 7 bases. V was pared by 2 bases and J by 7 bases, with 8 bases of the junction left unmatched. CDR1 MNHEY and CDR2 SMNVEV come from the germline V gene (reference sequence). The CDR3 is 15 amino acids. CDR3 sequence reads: CASSLGEGAGQPQHF. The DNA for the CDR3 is TGTGCCAGCAGTTTAGGGGAGGGGGCAGGACAGCCCCAGCATTTT.

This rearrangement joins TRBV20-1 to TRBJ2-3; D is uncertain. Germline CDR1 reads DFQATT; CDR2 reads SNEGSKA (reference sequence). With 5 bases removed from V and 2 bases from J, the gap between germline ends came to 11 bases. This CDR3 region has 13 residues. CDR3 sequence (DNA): TGCAGTGCTTCCCGACCCGACACAGATACGCAGTATTTT. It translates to CSASRPDTDTQYF.

CDR3 coding DNA: TGTGCCAGCTCACCACCTGGGACAGACCGAGCTTTCTTT. It yields the protein CASSPPGTDRAFF. The chain joins TRBV18 to TRBJ1-1; TRBD1 aligns across 7 bases. With 0 bases clipped from V and 10 bases from J, the junction kept 5 bases outside the gene matches. CDR1 is KGHSH, CDR2 LQKENI, per germline. This CDR3 is 13 amino acids long.

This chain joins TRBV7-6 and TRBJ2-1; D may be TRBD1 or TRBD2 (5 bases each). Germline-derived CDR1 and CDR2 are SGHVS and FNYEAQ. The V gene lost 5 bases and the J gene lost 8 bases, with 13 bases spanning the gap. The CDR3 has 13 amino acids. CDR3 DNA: TGTGCCAGCAGCCCCGGGACGGCCGATGAGCAGTTCTTC. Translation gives CASSPGTADEQFF.